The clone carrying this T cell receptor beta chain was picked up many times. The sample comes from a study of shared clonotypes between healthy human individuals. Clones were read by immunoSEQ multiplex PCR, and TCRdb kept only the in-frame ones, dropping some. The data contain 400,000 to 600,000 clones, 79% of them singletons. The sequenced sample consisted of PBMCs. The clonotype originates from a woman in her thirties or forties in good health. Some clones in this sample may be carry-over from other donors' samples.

In DNA form, the CDR3 reads TGTGCCAGCAGTGACTCGGCTGAATCCTATGGCTACACCTTC. This encodes CASSDSAESYGYTF. The V gene is TRBV6-4, the J gene TRBJ1-2; D is undetermined. The germline CDR1 and CDR2 sequences are MRHNA and SNTAGT. V shed 0 bases and J shed 4 bases, with 9 bases lying between them. The CDR3 has 14 residues.